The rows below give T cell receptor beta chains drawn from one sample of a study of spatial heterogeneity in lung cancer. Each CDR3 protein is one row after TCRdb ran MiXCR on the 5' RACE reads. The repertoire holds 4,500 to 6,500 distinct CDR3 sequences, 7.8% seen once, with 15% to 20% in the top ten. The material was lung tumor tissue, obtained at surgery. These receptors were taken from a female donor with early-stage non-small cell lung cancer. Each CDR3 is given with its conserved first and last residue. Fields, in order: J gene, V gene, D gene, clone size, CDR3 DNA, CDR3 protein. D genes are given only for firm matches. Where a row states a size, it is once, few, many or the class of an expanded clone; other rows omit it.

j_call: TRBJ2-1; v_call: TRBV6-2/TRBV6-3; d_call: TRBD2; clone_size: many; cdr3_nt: TGTGCCAGCAGAGCAACCCCCCCGCCTAGCGGGGGACCCAATGAGCAGTTCTTC; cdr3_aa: CASRATPPPSGGPNEQFF
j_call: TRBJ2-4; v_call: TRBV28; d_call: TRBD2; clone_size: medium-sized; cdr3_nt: TGTGCCAGCAGTGTGCCTTTGGGGACTAGCGGGACATTGCACTTC; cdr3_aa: CASSVPLGTSGTLHF
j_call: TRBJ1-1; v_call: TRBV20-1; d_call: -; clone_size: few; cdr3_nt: TGCAGTGCTAGTAGACTCGGAGGGGCTGAAGCTTTCTTT; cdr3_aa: CSASRLGGAEAFF
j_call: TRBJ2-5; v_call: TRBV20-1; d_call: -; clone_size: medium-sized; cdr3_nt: TGCAGTGCTAGAGATCCGGCCTTAAGGTCAGAGACCCAGTACTTC; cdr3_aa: CSARDPALRSETQYF
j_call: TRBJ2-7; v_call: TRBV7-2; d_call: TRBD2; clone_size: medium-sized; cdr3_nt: TGTGCCAGCAGCTCCTTTCCTAGCGGGGGGGCGTACGAGCAGTACTTC; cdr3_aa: CASSSFPSGGAYEQYF
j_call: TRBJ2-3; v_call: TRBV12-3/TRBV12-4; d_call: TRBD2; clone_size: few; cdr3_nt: TGTGCCAGCAGTTTAAGGCCTAGCGGGTCTGATACGCAGTATTTT; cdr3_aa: CASSLRPSGSDTQYF
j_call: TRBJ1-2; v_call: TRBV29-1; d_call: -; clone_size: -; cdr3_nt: TGCAGCGTTGCCAGGGGACGGGGCTATGGCTACACCTTC; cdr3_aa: CSVARGRGYGYTF
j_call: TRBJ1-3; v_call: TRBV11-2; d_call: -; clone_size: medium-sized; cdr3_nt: TGTGCCAGCCGGGCGGCCGGAAACACCATATATTTT; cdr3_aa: CASRAAGNTIYF
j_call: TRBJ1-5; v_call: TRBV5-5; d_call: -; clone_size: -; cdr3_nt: TGTGCCAGCAGCATTGGGCAGGGCCATCAGCCCCAGCATTTT; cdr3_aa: CASSIGQGHQPQHF
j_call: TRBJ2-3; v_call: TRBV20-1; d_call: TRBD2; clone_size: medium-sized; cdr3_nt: TGCAGTGCTTGGGGGGGAGATACGCAGTATTTT; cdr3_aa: CSAWGGDTQYF
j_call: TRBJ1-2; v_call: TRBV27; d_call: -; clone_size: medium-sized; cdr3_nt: TGTGCCAGCAGTCCGATCAACAGGAAGACCTATGGCTACACCTTC; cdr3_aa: CASSPINRKTYGYTF
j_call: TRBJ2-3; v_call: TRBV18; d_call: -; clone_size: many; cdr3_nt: TGTGCCAGCTCACCTCAGTCGGGCGCCGCAGATACGCAGTATTTT; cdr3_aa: CASSPQSGAADTQYF
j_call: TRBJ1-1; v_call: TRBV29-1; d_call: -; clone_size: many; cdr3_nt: TGCAGCGTTGGCATCCCAGGTTCTGAAGCTTTCTTT; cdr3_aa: CSVGIPGSEAFF
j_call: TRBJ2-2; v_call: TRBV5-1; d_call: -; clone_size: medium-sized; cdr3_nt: TGCGCCAGCAGCTTGGCGGGGGCTGGAAACACCGGGGAGCTGTTTTTT; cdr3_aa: CASSLAGAGNTGELFF
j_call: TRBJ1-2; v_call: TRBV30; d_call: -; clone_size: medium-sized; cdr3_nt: TGTGCCTGCGTTAGGGGGGCAGATGGCTACACCTTC; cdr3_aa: CACVRGADGYTF
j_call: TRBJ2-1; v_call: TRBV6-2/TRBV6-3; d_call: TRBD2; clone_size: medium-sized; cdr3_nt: TGTGCCAGCAGTTATGGTTTCGGGAGCGGGGGGAATGAGCAGTTCTTC; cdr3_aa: CASSYGFGSGGNEQFF
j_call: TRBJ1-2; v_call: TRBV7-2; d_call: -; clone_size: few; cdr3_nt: TGTGCCAGCAGCTTAGTTTACAGCTCGAATGGCTACACCTTC; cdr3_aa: CASSLVYSSNGYTF
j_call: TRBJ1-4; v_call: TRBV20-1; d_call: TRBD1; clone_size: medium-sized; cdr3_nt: TGCAGCCTCCGCGGACAGGGCCAAAAACTGTTTTTT; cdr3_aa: CSLRGQGQKLFF
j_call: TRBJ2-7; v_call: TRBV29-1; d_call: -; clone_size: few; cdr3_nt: TGCAGCGTTGTAAGACAGATAAGCTCCTACGAGCAGTACTTC; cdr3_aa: CSVVRQISSYEQYF
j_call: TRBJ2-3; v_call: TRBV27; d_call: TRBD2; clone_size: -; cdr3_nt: TGTGCCAGCAGTTCCCTGGCCGCGGTAGCGGGAGTTTTAGATACGCAGTATTTT; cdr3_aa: CASSSLAAVAGVLDTQYF
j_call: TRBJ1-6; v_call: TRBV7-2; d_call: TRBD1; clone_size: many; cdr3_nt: TGTGCCAGCAGCTTAGGGACAGGGATCTATAATTCACCCCTCCACTTT; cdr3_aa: CASSLGTGIYNSPLHF
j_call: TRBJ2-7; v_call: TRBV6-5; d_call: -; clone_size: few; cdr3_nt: TGTGCCAGCAGTGGAGGAGGGCTCTCCTACGAGCAGTACTTC; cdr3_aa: CASSGGGLSYEQYF
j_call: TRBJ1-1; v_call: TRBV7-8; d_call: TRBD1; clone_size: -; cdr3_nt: TGTGCCAGCAGCTTAGGCGGGACAGGAGGGGCTTTCTTT; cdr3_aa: CASSLGGTGGAFF
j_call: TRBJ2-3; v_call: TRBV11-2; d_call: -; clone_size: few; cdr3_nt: TGTGCCAGCAGCTCCCGTTGGGGGGGCACAGATACGCAGTATTTT; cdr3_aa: CASSSRWGGTDTQYF
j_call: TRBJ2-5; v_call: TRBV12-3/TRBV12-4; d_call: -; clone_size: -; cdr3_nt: TGTGCCAGCAGTTTATCCGGGGTCGGAGAGACCCAGTACTTC; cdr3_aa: CASSLSGVGETQYF
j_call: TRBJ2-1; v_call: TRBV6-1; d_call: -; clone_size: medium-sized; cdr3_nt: TGTGCCAGCACGAGGGGGACGGGTTCCTACAATGAGCAGTTCTTC; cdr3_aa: CASTRGTGSYNEQFF
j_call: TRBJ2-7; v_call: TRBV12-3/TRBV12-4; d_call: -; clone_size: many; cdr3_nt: TGTGCCAGCAGTTTAAGAGGGAACGAGCAGTACTTC; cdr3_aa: CASSLRGNEQYF
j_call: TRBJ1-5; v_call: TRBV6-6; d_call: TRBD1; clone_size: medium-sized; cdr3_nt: TGTGCCAGCAGTTATCCCGGGACAGGGATCGAGCCCCAGCATTTT; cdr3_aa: CASSYPGTGIEPQHF
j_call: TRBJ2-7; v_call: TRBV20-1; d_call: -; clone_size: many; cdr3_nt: TGCAGTGCTAGAACTTCCTACGAGCAGTACTTC; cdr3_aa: CSARTSYEQYF
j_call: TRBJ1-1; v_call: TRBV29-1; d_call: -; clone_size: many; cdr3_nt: TGCAGCGTTGAAGAGCAGGGGCTGAGCACTGAAGCTTTCTTT; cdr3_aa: CSVEEQGLSTEAFF
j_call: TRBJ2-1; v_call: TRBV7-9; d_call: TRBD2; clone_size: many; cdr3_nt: TGTGCCAGCAGCTTAGCCTTACAGCGGGACTACAATGAGCAGTTCTTC; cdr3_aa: CASSLALQRDYNEQFF
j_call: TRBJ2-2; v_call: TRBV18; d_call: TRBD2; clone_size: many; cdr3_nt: TGTGCCAGCTCACCAAGCGGGGGAAACACCGGGGAGCTGTTTTTT; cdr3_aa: CASSPSGGNTGELFF
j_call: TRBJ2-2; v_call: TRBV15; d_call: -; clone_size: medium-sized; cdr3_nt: TGTGCCACCAGACGAGACTCGAACACCGGGGAGCTGTTTTTT; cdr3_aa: CATRRDSNTGELFF
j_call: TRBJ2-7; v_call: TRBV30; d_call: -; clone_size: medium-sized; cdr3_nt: TGTGCCTGGAGTTGGGGAAGCGAGCAGTACTTC; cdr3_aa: CAWSWGSEQYF
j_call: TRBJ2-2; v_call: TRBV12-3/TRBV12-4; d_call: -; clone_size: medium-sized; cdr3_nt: TGTGCCAGCAGTTTAAACGGGGGGGAGCTGTTTTTT; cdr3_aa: CASSLNGGELFF
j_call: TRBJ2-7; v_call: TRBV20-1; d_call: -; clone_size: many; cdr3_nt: TGCAGCGGCCTAAGCGACGGTTACTCCTACGAGCAGTACTTC; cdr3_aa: CSGLSDGYSYEQYF
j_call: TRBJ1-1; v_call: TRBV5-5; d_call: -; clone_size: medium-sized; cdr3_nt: TGTGCCAGCAGCTTGGGGGTCGGGGGCACTGAAGCTTTCTTT; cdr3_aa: CASSLGVGGTEAFF
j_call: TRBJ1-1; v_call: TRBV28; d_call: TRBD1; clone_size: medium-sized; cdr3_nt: TGTGCCAGCAGTTACCGACAGGGGGGAAGAGCTTTCTTT; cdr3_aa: CASSYRQGGRAFF
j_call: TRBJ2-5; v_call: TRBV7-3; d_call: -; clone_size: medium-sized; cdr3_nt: TGTGCCAGCAGCTTAACTCCGCAAGAGACCCAGTACTTC; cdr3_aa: CASSLTPQETQYF
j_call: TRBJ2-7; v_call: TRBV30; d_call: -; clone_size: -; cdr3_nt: TGTGCCTGGAGTGTAAGCCGGTACGAGCAGTACTTC; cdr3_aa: CAWSVSRYEQYF
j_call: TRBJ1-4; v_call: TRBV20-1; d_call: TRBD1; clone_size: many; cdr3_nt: TGCAGTGCTAGAGGTGGGACAGGGTATGGATCTAATGAAAAACTGTTTTTT; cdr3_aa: CSARGGTGYGSNEKLFF
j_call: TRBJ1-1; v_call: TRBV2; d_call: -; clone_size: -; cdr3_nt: TGTGCCAGCAGGAGGGAGCTAGCAGCTTTCTTT; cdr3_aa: CASRRELAAFF
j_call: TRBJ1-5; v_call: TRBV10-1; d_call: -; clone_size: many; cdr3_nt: TGCGCCAGCAGTGATTCTGTGGGGAATCAGCCCCAGCATTTT; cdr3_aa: CASSDSVGNQPQHF
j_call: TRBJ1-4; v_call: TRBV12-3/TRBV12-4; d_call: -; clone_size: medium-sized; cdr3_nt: TGTGCCAGCAGTTTAGAGGAAGGGGCAGGGTTTGAAAAACTGTTTTTT; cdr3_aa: CASSLEEGAGFEKLFF
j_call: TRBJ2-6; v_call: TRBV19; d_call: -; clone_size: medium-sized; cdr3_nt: TGTGCCAGTAGTAGGCAGGTCACAGGGGCCAACGTCCTGACTTTC; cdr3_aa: CASSRQVTGANVLTF
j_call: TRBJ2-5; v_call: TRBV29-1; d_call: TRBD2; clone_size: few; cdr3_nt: TGCAGCGTTGAGCGACTAGCGGGGAACCAAGAGACCCAGTACTTC; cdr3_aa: CSVERLAGNQETQYF
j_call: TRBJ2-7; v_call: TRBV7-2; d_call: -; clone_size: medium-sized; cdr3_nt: TGTGCCAGCAGCTTAGCGGAGGGGGGACAGTTAACCTACGAGCAGTACTTC; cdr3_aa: CASSLAEGGQLTYEQYF
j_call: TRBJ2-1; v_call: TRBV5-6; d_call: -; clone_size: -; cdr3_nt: TGTGCCAGCAGCTCCGGGATGGGTGAGCAGTTCTTC; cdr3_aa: CASSSGMGEQFF
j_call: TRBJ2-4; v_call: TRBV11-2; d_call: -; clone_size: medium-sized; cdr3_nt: TGTGCCAGCAGCTTTATAGGGGGAGCCAAAAACATTCAGTACTTC; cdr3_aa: CASSFIGGAKNIQYF
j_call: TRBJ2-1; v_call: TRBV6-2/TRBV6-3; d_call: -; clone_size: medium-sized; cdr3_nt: TGTGCCAGCGGTGGAGGGCCCCTACGACAACAGTTCTTC; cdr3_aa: CASGGGPLRQQFF